The 22 T cell receptor beta chains listed next were all sequenced from one sample in a study of identical twins listed by TCRdb under 2016. Libraries were constructed by 5' RACE. The run used an Illumina HiSeq 2000. Through fastp at Q25 and MiXCR, TCRdb rebuilt clones from the public reads, retaining in-frame beta chains. Every entry covers one CDR3 protein and lists the most common genes and DNA from its rows. A total of a few hundred thousand distinct CDR3 sequences appear in this sample, over 9.5% of them only once. Together, the top ten hold roughly 10% of the sample. Sequencing input: memory T cells sorted from blood. Read against the paper, the sample's cell subset or site label means: CD45RO+ enriched T cells. The receptors come from a man between 50 and 59 years old in good health.

V and J are TRBV6-2 or TRBV6-3 and TRBJ2-7, with D hard to call. Germline V gene data show CDR1 as MNHEY and CDR2 as SVGEGT. The V and J ends lost 8 bases and 6 bases respectively, with 11 bases between them. This CDR3 has 11 amino acids. In DNA form, the CDR3 reads TGTGCCAGCTACGAGGACGGCGAGCAGTACTTC. Its protein product is CASYEDGEQYF.

The table lists this clonotype with many counts. One end of the junction fails to match germline, which may point to a read error. The chain uses TRBV12-3 or TRBV12-4 and TRBJ1-1, with a weak D call TRBD1 (6 bases). The CDR3 runs to 10 residues. The chain's CDR3 is CASSSHRAVF. CDR3 nucleotide sequence: TGTGCCAGCAGTTCACACAGGGCCGTCTTT.

This clonotype was detected only a few times. The chain employs TRBV28 and TRBJ1-5, with D unresolved. The germline V gene has CDR1 MDHEN and CDR2 SYDVKM. CDR3 length equals 13 residues. Trimming removed 2 bases at V and 5 bases at J, with 7 bases between. The CDR3 here is CASSLDWDQPQHF. The CDR3, as DNA: TGTGCCAGCAGTTTAGACTGGGATCAGCCCCAGCATTTT. The full variable domain, with the rest looked up from reference TRBV28 and TRBJ1-5, is DVKVTQSSRYLVKRTGEKVFLECVQDMDHENMFWYRQDPGLGLRLIYFSYDVKMKEKGDIPEGYSVSREKKERFSLILESASTNQTSMYLCASSLDWDQPQHFGDGTRLSIL.

This clonotype was picked up a small number of times. J is TRBJ2-5 and V is TRBV11-2; no firm D call. Germline V gene lookup returns CDR1 SGHAT and CDR2 FQNNGV. The CDR3 loop spans 15 amino acids. The V gene lost 1 base and the J gene lost 5 bases, with 14 bases spanning the gap. The CDR3 protein is CASSLALGVPETQYF. CDR3 in DNA: TGTGCCAGCAGCTTAGCTCTAGGCGTCCCCGAGACCCAGTACTTC.

This chain links TRBV7-2 with TRBJ2-2; TRBD2 agrees at 13 bases. CDR3 length: 17 amino acids. Unmatched junction bases numbered 8, after V lost 5 bases and J lost 5 bases. The germline V gene encodes CDR1 SGHTA and CDR2 FQGNSA. CDR3 in DNA: TGTGCCAGCAGCCGGACTAGCGGGAGAGTAGTGACCGGGGAGCTGTTTTTT. The encoded protein is CASSRTSGRVVTGELFF.

This CDR3 is CASSPGTSLGNEQFF. As DNA, the CDR3 is TGCGCCAGCAGCCCCGGGACTAGCTTAGGCAATGAGCAGTTCTTC. V and J are TRBV4-3 and TRBJ2-1, with TRBD2 identical over 9 bases. V dropped 4 bases and J dropped 6; count of bases not matched to a gene: 7. CDR3 length equals 15 residues. Germline CDR1 and CDR2: LGHNA and YSLEER.

This clonotype was found many times. The CDR3 loop reads CASSLGSIYQETQYF. The CDR3 region has the DNA TGCGCCAGCAGCTTGGGGTCAATATACCAAGAGACCCAGTACTTC. This rearrangement joins TRBV5-1 to TRBJ2-5; no clear D. The V gene's germline CDR1 is SGHRS and CDR2 YFSETQ. Trimming left V 0 bases short and J 0 bases short, with 9 bases between. The CDR3 is made up of 15 amino acids.

This clonotype occurred many times. The chain joins TRBV6-6 to TRBJ2-1; 8 nucleotides align to TRBD2. Germline V gene lookup returns CDR1 MNHNY and CDR2 SVGAGI (reference sequence). Trimming took 7 bases from V and 8 from J; bases not matched to a gene: 4. The CDR3 loop spans 12 amino acids. The CDR3 loop is CASIGAGDEQFF. As DNA, the CDR3 is TGTGCCAGCATCGGAGCGGGAGATGAGCAGTTCTTC.

Many counts were recorded for this clonotype. This sequence joins TRBV7-3 and TRBJ2-3, with TRBD2 matching over 9 bases. The germline gives CDR1 SGHTA, CDR2 FQGTGA. The length of the CDR3 is 16 residues. J was trimmed by 0 bases and V by 3 bases; bases with no gene match: 4. The CDR3 nucleotides are TGTGCCAGCAGCTTCGCTAGCGGGGCTAGCACAGATACGCAGTATTTT. Protein: CASSFASGASTDTQYF.

In its sample, this clonotype was seen a few times. This chain uses TRBV12-3 or TRBV12-4 with TRBJ1-3; D is ambiguous. The CDR3 sequence is 15 residues long. Trimming left V 2 bases short and J 4 bases short, with 12 bases between. The CDR3: CASSLRHQQGNTIYF. The CDR3, as DNA: TGTGCCAGCAGTTTACGGCACCAGCAGGGAAACACCATATATTTT.

This clonotype occurred many times. The chain uses TRBV10-3 and TRBJ2-7; 10 nucleotides line up with TRBD1. CDR3 size: 14 residues. Germline assignment: CDR1 ENHRY and CDR2 SYGVKD. J was trimmed by 5 bases and V by 6 bases; bases with no gene match: 7. This CDR3 reads CAIRASGTGDEQYF. Here the CDR3 DNA reads TGTGCCATCAGAGCATCCGGGACAGGGGACGAGCAGTACTTC.

This chain uses TRBV12-3 or TRBV12-4 with TRBJ1-2; D might be TRBD1 (5 bases). This CDR3 spans 13 amino acids. V gave up 6 bases and J gave up 6 bases, with 14 bases separating them. The CDR3 loop reads CASSKGVVDGYTF. In nucleotides, the CDR3 is TGTGCCAGCAGCAAAGGGGTGGTGGATGGCTACACCTTC.

This clonotype has a count of ten or more. The chain carries TRBV4-1 and TRBJ2-3, with TRBD2 matching over 8 bases. The CDR3 is 15 amino acids. In germline, CDR1 is MGHRA, CDR2 YSYEKL. The trim removed 1 base at V and 4 bases at J, leaving 4 bases unmatched. The CDR3: CASSQVGTRPDTQYF. DNA for the CDR3: TGCGCCAGCAGCCAAGTCGGGACTAGGCCAGATACGCAGTATTTT.

This clonotype came up a few times. The genes are TRBV20-1 and TRBJ2-1, with 8 nucleotides matching TRBD2. V trimming: 5 bases; J trimming: 2 bases; junction bases outside the gene matches: 2. Germline lookup yields CDR1 DFQATT and CDR2 SNEGSKA (reference sequence). This CDR3 has 13 amino acids. The chain's CDR3 is CSAGGRTYNEQFF. The DNA for the CDR3 is TGCAGTGCTGGCGGGAGGACCTACAATGAGCAGTTCTTC.

V gene TRBV7-2 combines with J gene TRBJ2-7; 7 bases match TRBD1. The CDR3 loop spans 15 amino acids. The V and J ends lost 5 bases and 2 bases, in that order; junction bases with no gene match: 9. The germline V gene has CDR1 SGHTA and CDR2 FQGNSA. The chain's CDR3 is CASSVQGGLTYEQYF. The CDR3 DNA follows: TGTGCCAGCAGCGTTCAAGGGGGCTTAACCTACGAGCAGTACTTC.

This chain links TRBV5-1 with TRBJ2-1; D not certain. Trimming left V 4 bases short and J 10 bases short, with 12 bases between. Germline values: CDR1 SGHRS, CDR2 YFSETQ. This CDR3 comprises 12 residues. CDR3 region: CASSQRLGEQFF. As DNA, the CDR3 is TGCGCCAGCAGCCAGCGCCTGGGGGAGCAGTTCTTC.

This clonotype was recorded at least ten times. The gene calls are TRBV7-7 and TRBJ2-7, with D tentatively TRBD1 (5 bases). Deletions cut 1 base from V and 0 bases from J, with 10 bases between. Germline CDR1 and CDR2: SSHAT and FNYEAQ (reference sequence). The CDR3 loop spans 15 amino acids. In DNA form, the CDR3 reads TGTGCCAGCAGCTTAGGGCAGGGAAACTCCTACGAGCAGTACTTC. It encodes CASSLGQGNSYEQYF.

V usage is TRBV27 and J usage is TRBJ1-1, with D unresolved. The CDR3 covers 14 residues. CDR1 is MNHEY, CDR2 SMNVEV, per germline (reference sequence). V lost 5 bases to trimming and J lost 2 bases, with 12 bases between them. The CDR3: CASSPPAPNTEAFF. CDR3 bases: TGTGCCAGCAGTCCTCCGGCCCCTAACACTGAAGCTTTCTTT.

This clonotype has only a few counts. The genes are TRBV20-1 and TRBJ2-1, with D hard to call. V was pared by 7 bases and J by 0 bases, with 13 bases between. The CDR3 runs 14 residues. Germline loops: CDR1 DFQATT, CDR2 SNEGSKA (reference sequence). The CDR3 DNA reads TGCAGTGGCATAAGACAAGACTCCTACAATGAGCAGTTCTTC. It codes for CSGIRQDSYNEQFF.

CDR3 DNA: TGTGCCAGCAGCCAAGATCCGGCGAACCAAGAGACCCAGTACTTC. Amino acid sequence: CASSQDPANQETQYF. The chain uses TRBV3-1 and TRBJ2-5; no definite D call. V dropped 0 bases and J dropped 0 bases, with 8 bases sitting between them. Germline V gene lookup returns CDR1 LGHDT and CDR2 YNNKEL (reference sequence). CDR3 size: 15 residues.

This sequence joins TRBV28 and TRBJ1-1; D is unclear. From germline, CDR1 is MDHEN and CDR2 SYDVKM. The V end was cut by 3 bases, the J end by 0 bases, with 8 bases between. CDR3 length: 14 amino acids. CDR3 region: CASSFHSLNTEAFF. The CDR3 DNA reads as TGTGCCAGCAGTTTCCACAGCTTGAACACTGAAGCTTTCTTT.

The chain combines TRBV27 with TRBJ2-1; TRBD2 agrees at 9 bases. This CDR3 contains 17 residues. Germline V CDR1 and CDR2: MNHEY, SMNVEV (reference sequence). V lost 2 bases to trimming and J lost 4 bases; unmatched junction nucleotides: 9. CDR3 sequence reads: CASSLKGTSLKYNEQFF. In nucleotides, the CDR3 is TGTGCCAGCAGTTTAAAGGGGACTAGCCTAAAATACAATGAGCAGTTCTTC.